This record covers a single T cell receptor beta chain. The antigen remains unidentified. This specimen belongs to a study of vaccination and CD4 T cells after COVID-19. Study as a whole: Collection of post-COVID samples occurred a median roughly 92 days after diagnosis, spanning a range of 35 to 161. The cells in question were stimulated using overlapping spike peptides derived from SARS-CoV-2, HCoV-NL63, HCoV-OC43 and HCoV-229E.

Broader study findings: Median numbers of SARS-CoV-2-reactive clonotypes increased from 21 to 38 (not a significant change).

CD4+ T cells that had been cultured provided DNA sequenced with the Oncomine TCR Beta short-read assay. TCRdb reprocessed the PCR reads with MiXCR, giving one entry per CDR3 protein. The data hold roughly 18,000 distinct CDR3 sequences, with around 56% observed a single time. Treatment denoted: approximately nine-day PBMC culture with coronavirus spike peptide pools or control peptides (ViraFEST assay). Negative selection separated CD4+ T cells from 10-day cultures. Material for sequencing was CD4+ T cells from blood, cultured in vitro. The receptor's source is a human donor who had recovered from COVID-19.

CDR3 sequence (DNA): TGCAGTGCTAGAGATGGGGGTAGGGACAGGGGGGTTTACGAGCAGTACTTC. It encodes CSARDGGRDRGVYEQYF. V is TRBV20-1 and J is TRBJ2-7; 11 positions agree with TRBD1. V lost 0 bases to trimming and J lost 4 bases; unmatched junction nucleotides: 11. Germline lookup yields CDR1 DFQATT and CDR2 SNEGSKA (reference sequence). This CDR3 is 17 amino acids long.